These T cell receptor beta chains were read from a single sample in a study of blood T cell repertoires in COVID-19. TCRdb keeps only in-frame clones here, not all; method: immunoSEQ multiplex PCR. The table lists under 150,000 clones, about 86% of them singletons. Sequencing used peripheral blood. Receptor source: a woman aged 60-75 years with active or convalescent COVID-19. Each CDR3 is given with its conserved first and last residue. The D gene is left open where the match is weak. Clone size is not always given. Where it is, it says once, few, many or a class for expanded clones.

DNA,CDR3,length,D,J,V,size
TGTGCCAGCAGCCAAGCGGACAGGGCCCTCGGCTACACCTTC,CASSQADRALGYTF,14,TRBD1,TRBJ1-2,TRBV14,.
TGTGCCAGCAGTTTTGCTAGCTTTGGGACCCAGTACTTC,CASSFASFGTQYF,13,.,TRBJ2-5,TRBV27,once
TGTGCCAGCAGCCAAGGAGGGCGGGATAACAATGAAAAACTGTTTTTT,CASSQGGRDNNEKLFF,16,.,TRBJ1-4,TRBV7-2,.
TGTGCCACCCTGGACAGGGGGCGGGAGACCCAGTACTTC,CATLDRGRETQYF,13,TRBD1,TRBJ2-5,TRBV10-3,.
TGCGCCAGCAGCCAAGATGCTGTAGAGACAGATACGCAGTATTTT,CASSQDAVETDTQYF,15,.,TRBJ2-3,TRBV4-3,.
TGTGCCAGCAGTTTTTGGGGGGGGAACACCGGGGAGCTGTTTTTT,CASSFWGGNTGELFF,15,TRBD2,TRBJ2-2,TRBV27,.
TGTGCCAGCAGCGGAGGACGGATCAATCAGCCCCAGCATTTT,CASSGGRINQPQHF,14,.,TRBJ1-5,TRBV5-8,once
TGTGCCAGTAGTATGTCGGGGCAGGGGCGAGGCTACACCTTC,CASSMSGQGRGYTF,14,.,TRBJ1-2,TRBV19,.
TGTGCCAGCAGCCGACAGGGGGCTGGAAACACCATATATTTT,CASSRQGAGNTIYF,14,TRBD1,TRBJ1-3,TRBV27,.
TGTGCCTGCCCCCGGGCGGGAGGCACAGATACGCAGTATTTT,CACPRAGGTDTQYF,14,TRBD2,TRBJ2-3,TRBV30,.
TGTGCCAGCAGTTTATATCCGGGGGGGACGATCTATGGCTACACCTTC,CASSLYPGGTIYGYTF,16,.,TRBJ1-2,TRBV28,.
TGTGCCAGCATGGGGGGGCAGAGGAACACTGAAGCTTTCTTT,CASMGGQRNTEAFF,14,.,TRBJ1-1,TRBV6-6,once